This T cell receptor beta chain was sequenced in a study of ipilimumab plus nivolumab after autologous stem cell transplantation (dated by TCRdb to the early 2020s). Describing the broader study: Trial patients received a median of roughly 5 ipilimumab doses and roughly eight nivolumab doses. Primary refractory and relapsed disease were included in the DLBCL cohort, with 18-month progression-free survival of 85.7% and 28.6%, respectively. Patients in the trial were undergoing autologous transplant and had high-risk diffuse large B cell lymphoma, mature T cell lymphoma, or multiple myeloma. The intent-to-treat population of the trial was made up of 35 to 45 patients. Study-wide findings and limitations: The authors concluded that combined checkpoint inhibition appeared tolerable when used as consolidation after transplant. According to the authors, a biologic rationale for studying the approach further came from T cell receptor repertoire, regulatory T cell phenotype and gut microbiota profiles.

CDR1 is given as SGHRS and CDR2 as YFSETQ, both from the germline V gene. From the cysteine up to the phenylalanine, the CDR3 has a length of 13 residues. The only DNA kept is the CDR3, 39 bases in frame from the first base. V sheds 3 bases and J sheds 7 bases, leaving 14 bases between their ends. About this clone: The target of this receptor is not known. The record has no base qualities; no much larger clone is one base away.

Checkpoint therapy was initiated 14 to 28 days after autologous transplant, and ipilimumab was administered at 1 mg/kg intravenously on day 1 of selected weeks. Nivolumab was administered at 3 mg/kg intravenously on day 1 of weeks 1, 4, 7, 10, and every two weeks through week 26. This Phase Ib clinical trial tested ipilimumab plus nivolumab, a combined checkpoint inhibition, as consolidation after autologous stem cell transplantation. Library construction relied on the immunoSEQ multiplex PCR assay. TCRdb retrieved this table from immuneACCESS and kept in-frame rearrangements only. Not all clones are present; in checked studies, unresolved V genes account for under half, and no reason is known for the remainder. Here the sample has about 15,000 clones; 70% to 85% occur a single time. 35% of the sample belongs to the ten largest clones.

Sequencing used PBMCs, obtained in a trial of ipilimumab plus nivolumab as post-transplant consolidation. This receptor was identified in a male donor with diffuse large B-cell lymphoma. The chain joins TRBV5-1 to TRBJ2-7, with no reliable assignment of the D segment. At the DNA level, the sequence is TGCGCCAGCAGCTCCGCGGTGGGTGGAGAGCAGTACTTC. Translated, this is CASSSAVGGEQYF.